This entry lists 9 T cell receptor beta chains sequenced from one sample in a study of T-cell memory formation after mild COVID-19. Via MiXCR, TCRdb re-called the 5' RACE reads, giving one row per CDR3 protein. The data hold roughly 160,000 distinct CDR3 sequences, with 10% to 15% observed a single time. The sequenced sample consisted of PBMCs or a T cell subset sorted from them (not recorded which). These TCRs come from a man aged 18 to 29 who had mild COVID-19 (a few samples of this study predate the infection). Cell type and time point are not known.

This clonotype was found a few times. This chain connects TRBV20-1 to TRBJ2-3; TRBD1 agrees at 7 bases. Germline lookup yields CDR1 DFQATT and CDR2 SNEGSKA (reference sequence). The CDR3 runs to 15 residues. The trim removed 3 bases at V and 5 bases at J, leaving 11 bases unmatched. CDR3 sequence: CSASLRGGGLDTQYF. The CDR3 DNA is TGCAGTGCTAGTCTGAGAGGGGGCGGTTTAGATACGCAGTATTTT.

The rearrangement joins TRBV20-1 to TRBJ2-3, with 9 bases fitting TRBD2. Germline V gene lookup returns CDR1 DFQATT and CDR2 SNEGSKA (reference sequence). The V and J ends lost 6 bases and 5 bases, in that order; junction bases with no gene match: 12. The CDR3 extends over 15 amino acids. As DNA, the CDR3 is TGCAGTGCCTTGAGACTAGCGGCTACGGTAGATACGCAGTATTTT. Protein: CSALRLAATVDTQYF.

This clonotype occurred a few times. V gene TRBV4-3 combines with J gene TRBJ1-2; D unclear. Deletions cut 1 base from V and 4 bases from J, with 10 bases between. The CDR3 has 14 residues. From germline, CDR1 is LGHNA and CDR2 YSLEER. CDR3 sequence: CASSQGNGGYGYTF. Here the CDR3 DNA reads TGCGCCAGCAGCCAAGGGAACGGAGGCTATGGCTACACCTTC.

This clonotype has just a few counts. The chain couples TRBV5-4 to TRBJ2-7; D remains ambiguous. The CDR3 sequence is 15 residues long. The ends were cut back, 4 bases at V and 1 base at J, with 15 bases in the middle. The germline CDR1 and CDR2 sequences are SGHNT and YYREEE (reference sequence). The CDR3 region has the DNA TGTGCCAGCAGCCCCGACCCGGACGGGTCCTACGAGCAGTACGTC. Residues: CASSPDPDGSYEQYV.

CDR3 sequence: CASSKEVDTQYF. The CDR3 DNA sequence: TGTGCCAGCAGTAAAGAGGTCGATACGCAGTATTTT. The chain employs TRBV28 and TRBJ2-3, with D uncertain. Germline V gene lookup returns CDR1 MDHEN and CDR2 SYDVKM. Trimming removed 5 bases at V and 6 bases at J, with 9 bases between. This CDR3 is 12 amino acids long.

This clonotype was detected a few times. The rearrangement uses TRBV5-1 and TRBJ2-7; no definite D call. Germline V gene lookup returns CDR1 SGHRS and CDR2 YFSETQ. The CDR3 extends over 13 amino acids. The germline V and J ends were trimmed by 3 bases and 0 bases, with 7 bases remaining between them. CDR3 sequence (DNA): TGCGCCAGCAGCTACCAGGCCTCCTACGAGCAGTACTTC. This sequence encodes CASSYQASYEQYF.

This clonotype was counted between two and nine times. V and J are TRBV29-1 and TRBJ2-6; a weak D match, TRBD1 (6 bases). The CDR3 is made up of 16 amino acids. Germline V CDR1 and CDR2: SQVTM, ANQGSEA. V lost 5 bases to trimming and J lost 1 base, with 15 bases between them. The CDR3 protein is CSVRGQDSSGANVLTF. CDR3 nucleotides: TGCAGCGTTAGGGGACAAGACTCTTCTGGGGCCAACGTCCTGACTTTC.

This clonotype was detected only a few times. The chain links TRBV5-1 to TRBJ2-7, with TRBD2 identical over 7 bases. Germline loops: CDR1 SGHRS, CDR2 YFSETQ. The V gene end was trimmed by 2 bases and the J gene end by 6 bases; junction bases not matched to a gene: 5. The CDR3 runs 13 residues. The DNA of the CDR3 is TGCGCCAGCAGCTTTGGGGGGGGTGGCGAGCAGTACTTC. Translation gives CASSFGGGGEQYF.

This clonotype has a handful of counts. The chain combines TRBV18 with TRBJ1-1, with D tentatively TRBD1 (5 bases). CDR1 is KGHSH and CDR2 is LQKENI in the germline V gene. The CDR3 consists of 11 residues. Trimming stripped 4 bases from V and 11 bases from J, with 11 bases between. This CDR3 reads CASSLRVQAFF. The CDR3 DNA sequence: TGTGCCAGCTCACTCAGGGTCCAGGCTTTCTTT.